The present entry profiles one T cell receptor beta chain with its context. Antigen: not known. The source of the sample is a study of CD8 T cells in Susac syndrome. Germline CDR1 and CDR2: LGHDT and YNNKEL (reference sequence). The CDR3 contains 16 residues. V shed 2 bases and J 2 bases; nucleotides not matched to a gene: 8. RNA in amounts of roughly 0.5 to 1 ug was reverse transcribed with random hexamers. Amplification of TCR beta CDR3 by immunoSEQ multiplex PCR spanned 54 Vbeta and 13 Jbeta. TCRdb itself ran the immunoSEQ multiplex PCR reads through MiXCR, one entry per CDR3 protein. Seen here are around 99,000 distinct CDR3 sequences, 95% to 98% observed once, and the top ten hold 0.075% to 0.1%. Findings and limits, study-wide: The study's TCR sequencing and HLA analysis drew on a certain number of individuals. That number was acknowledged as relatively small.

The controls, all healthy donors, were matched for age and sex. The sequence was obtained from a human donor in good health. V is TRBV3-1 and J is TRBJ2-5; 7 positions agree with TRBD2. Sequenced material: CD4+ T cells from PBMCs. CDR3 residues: CASSQKLGLQQETQYF. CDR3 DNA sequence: TGTGCCAGCAGCCAAAAACTGGGACTACAACAAGAGACCCAGTACTTC.